Following are 23 T cell receptor beta chains from one sample sequenced in a study of post-analysis software for immune sequencing data. These TCRs' antigens remain unknown. TCR beta cDNA libraries had unique molecular identifiers. Via MiXCR, TCRdb re-called the PCR reads, giving one row per CDR3 protein. The table has about 820,000 distinct CDR3 sequences, roughly 58% seen once; the top ten hold roughly 4.4%. Study-wide results and limits: TRBV5-6, TRBV5-1 and TRBV20-1 belonged to a set of about five TRBV segments that were more frequent in patients than controls.

Input material: blood. The receptors come from a girl aged 5-17 years with multiple sclerosis.

The gene calls are TRBV7-8 and TRBJ1-4; D uncertain. The CDR3 spans 16 residues. V lost 5 bases to trimming and J lost 0 bases, with 13 bases between them. From germline, CDR1 is SGHVS and CDR2 FQNEAQ. In nucleotides, the CDR3 is TGTGCCAGCAGCCAACGGGTTGGTGCAACTAATGAAAAACTGTTTTTT. This codes for CASSQRVGATNEKLFF.

This clonotype was detected once. J is TRBJ1-5 and V is TRBV5-5; no firm D call. CDR1 and CDR2 from the germline V gene are SGHKS and YYEKEE (reference sequence). CDR3 length equals 14 residues. Deletions cut 2 bases from V and 1 base from J, with 7 bases between. The DNA for the CDR3 is TGTGCCAGCAGCTTTGGGCAGAGCAATCAGCCCCAGCATTTT. Translation: CASSFGQSNQPQHF.

This clonotype was counted many times. V usage is TRBV5-1 and J usage is TRBJ2-6; D is ambiguous. CDR3 length: 14 amino acids. The germline V and J ends were trimmed by 7 bases and 4 bases, with 12 bases remaining between them. Per the germline V gene, CDR1 is SGHRS and CDR2 is YFSETQ. This chain's CDR3 is CASSRVSGANVLTF. The CDR3 DNA reads as TGCGCCAGCTCTAGGGTTTCGGGGGCCAACGTCCTGACTTTC.

The rearrangement links TRBV29-1 to TRBJ2-5; TRBD1 aligns across 9 bases. Germline CDR1 and CDR2: SQVTM and ANQGSEA. Trimming cost V 7 bases and J 1 base; bases outside gene matches: 7. The CDR3 covers 14 residues. The CDR3 region has the DNA TGCAGCGGGAGGGACAGGGTCACCCAAGAGACCCAGTACTTC. It specifies CSGRDRVTQETQYF.

This clonotype was seen a few times. V usage is TRBV7-9 and J usage is TRBJ2-3, with TRBD2 identical over 7 bases. This CDR3 region has 15 residues. With 5 bases clipped from V and 2 bases from J, the junction kept 7 bases outside the gene matches. The V gene's germline CDR1 is SEHNR and CDR2 FQNEAQ (reference sequence). CDR3 sequence reads: CASSTSVILTDTQYF. In DNA form, the CDR3 reads TGTGCCAGCAGCACTAGCGTAATCCTCACAGATACGCAGTATTTT.

The chain combines TRBV20-1 with TRBJ2-1; 8 bases are a match to TRBD2. This CDR3 is 14 amino acids long. V shed 7 bases, J shed 1 base, and the junction held 6 bases outside the gene matches. Germline assignment: CDR1 DFQATT and CDR2 SNEGSKA (reference sequence). The CDR3 region is CSVRTSQSYNEQFF. For the CDR3, the DNA is TGCAGTGTCCGGACTAGCCAATCCTACAATGAGCAGTTCTTC.

The genes are TRBV5-1 and TRBJ1-2; TRBD1 might be the D (6 bases). V shed 4 bases and J shed 4 bases, with 17 bases lying between them. Germline CDR1 is SGHRS and CDR2 is YFSETQ. The CDR3 sequence is 15 residues long. The CDR3 sequence: CASSLNRQATYGYTF. CDR3 nucleotide sequence: TGCGCCAGCAGCCTCAACCGACAGGCTACCTATGGCTACACCTTC.

This clonotype showed up just once. The rearrangement uses TRBV5-1 and TRBJ1-2; D gene uncertain. This CDR3 is built from 15 residues. V shed 0 bases and J shed 4 bases, with 13 bases lying between them. Germline CDR1 reads SGHRS; CDR2 reads YFSETQ. CDR3 sequence: CASSLETLLGYGYTF. The CDR3 bases are TGCGCCAGCAGCTTGGAAACCCTACTGGGCTATGGCTACACCTTC.

This clonotype was seen only a few times. This chain connects TRBV7-3 to TRBJ2-1, with 8 bases lining up with TRBD1. The DNA end is more similar to TRBJ2-7, so the J call may be wrong. Germline assignment: CDR1 SGHTA and CDR2 FQGTGA. CDR3 length: 13 amino acids. The CDR3 DNA sequence: TGTGCCAGCAGCATCACAGGGGGATGGGAGCAGTACTTC. Translation: CASSITGGWEQYF.

V is TRBV5-1 and J is TRBJ2-1, with 13 bases identical to TRBD2. Germline loops: CDR1 SGHRS, CDR2 YFSETQ. V dropped 2 bases and J dropped 1; count of bases not matched to a gene: 6. The CDR3 is 18 residues long. CDR3 DNA: TGCGCCAGCAGCTTCGGACTAGCGGGGGCCGGTTCCTACAATGAGCAGTTCTTC. Encoded protein: CASSFGLAGAGSYNEQFF.

V and J are TRBV13 and TRBJ2-1, with D uncertain. The CDR3 is made up of 15 amino acids. CDR1 is PRHDT and CDR2 is FYEKMQ in the germline V gene (reference sequence). Trimming took 0 bases from V and 3 from J, leaving 9 bases between them. The CDR3 loop is CASSLGLTNYNEQFF. DNA of the CDR3: TGTGCCAGCAGCTTAGGACTTACCAACTACAATGAGCAGTTCTTC.

The chain joins TRBV29-1 to TRBJ2-5; D is possibly TRBD2 (5 bases). Trimming took 4 bases from V and 11 from J, leaving 14 bases between them. Germline CDR1 is SQVTM and CDR2 is ANQGSEA. CDR3 length: 11 amino acids. The CDR3 nucleotides are TGCAGCGTTGGCCCGGAGAGGGAGCAGTACTTC. This encodes CSVGPEREQYF. The full variable domain, its missing parts supplied by reference TRBV29-1 and TRBJ2-5, is SAVISQKPSRDICQRGTSLTIQCQVDSQVTMMFWYRQQPGQSLTLIATANQGSEATYESGFVIDKFPISRPNLTFSTLTVSNMSPEDSSIYLCSVGPEREQYFGPGTRLLVL.

The chain joins TRBV3-1 to TRBJ2-7; D may be TRBD1 (5 bases). The CDR3 extends over 13 amino acids. CDR1 and CDR2 from the germline V gene are LGHDT and YNNKEL (reference sequence). The germline V and J ends were trimmed by 0 bases and 6 bases, with 9 bases remaining between them. In nucleotides, the CDR3 is TGTGCCAGCAGCCAAGACAGGGTAACCGAGCAGTACTTC. Amino acid sequence: CASSQDRVTEQYF.

This clonotype was seen more than once but under ten times. The V call is TRBV29-1, the J call TRBJ2-7; maybe TRBD2 (5 bases). Trimming left V 8 bases short and J 6 bases short, with 14 bases between. The germline CDR1 and CDR2 sequences are SQVTM and ANQGSEA. The CDR3 is 11 residues long. The CDR3 protein is CSSLGGAEQYF. The CDR3 DNA sequence: TGCAGCTCGCTCGGAGGAGCCGAGCAGTACTTC.

The rearrangement joins TRBV9 to TRBJ2-7; D unclear. This CDR3 spans 14 amino acids. V lost 3 bases, J lost 5 bases, and 15 bases lay in between. CDR1 SGDLS and CDR2 YYNGEE come from the germline V gene. The CDR3 spells CASSADALVNEQYF. CDR3 DNA: TGTGCCAGCAGCGCTGACGCCCTCGTGAACGAGCAGTACTTC.

This clonotype appeared a few times. The genes are TRBV20-1 and TRBJ2-7; TRBD2 might be the D (6 bases). CDR1 DFQATT and CDR2 SNEGSKA come from the germline V gene (reference sequence). Trimming removed 3 bases from V and 3 bases from J, with 12 bases in between. This CDR3 is 13 amino acids long. In nucleotides, the CDR3 is TGCAGTGCTAGCTGGGGACTCAACTACGAGCAGTACTTC. Protein product: CSASWGLNYEQYF.

The chain carries TRBV20-1 and TRBJ1-6; a possible D gene is TRBD1 (5 bases). CDR3 length: 15 amino acids. CDR1 and CDR2 (germline): DFQATT, SNEGSKA (reference sequence). V was pared by 0 bases and J by 5 bases, with 11 bases between. DNA for the CDR3: TGCAGTGCTAGAGATCCCTGGGGGGATAATTCACCCCTCCACTTT. The encoded protein is CSARDPWGDNSPLHF.

The chain has TRBV6-1 and TRBJ1-2, with D perhaps matching TRBD1 (6 bases). In germline, CDR1 is MNHNS, CDR2 SASEGT. CDR3 length: 14 residues. Trimming stripped 2 bases from V and 5 bases from J, with 12 bases between. Here the CDR3 reads CASSETGHPYGYTF. CDR3 bases: TGTGCCAGCAGTGAAACGGGACACCCGTATGGCTACACCTTC.

The chain recombines TRBV25-1 with TRBJ2-6; D could derive from TRBD1 or TRBD2 (5 bases each). The CDR3 has 18 amino acids. Looked up from germline, CDR1 is MGHDK and CDR2 is SYGVNS. The ends were cut back, 3 bases at V and 0 bases at J, with 15 bases in the middle. The CDR3 sequence: CASSDRPGRPSGANVLTF. The DNA of the CDR3 is TGTGCCAGCAGTGATCGTCCGGGACGGCCCTCTGGGGCCAACGTCCTGACTTTC.

This clonotype occurred a few times. This chain uses TRBV12-3 or TRBV12-4 with TRBJ1-6; weak D call: TRBD1 (6 bases). The ends were cut back, 7 bases at V and 7 bases at J, with 17 bases in the middle. The length of the CDR3 is 15 residues. In nucleotides, the CDR3 is TGTGCCAGCACTATCCGCGGCCAGGGGAATTCACCCCTCCACTTT. Its translation: CASTIRGQGNSPLHF.

The genes are TRBV4-1 and TRBJ2-3; 12 bases map to TRBD2. The V gene's germline CDR1 is MGHRA and CDR2 YSYEKL. Trimming took 0 bases from V and 6 from J; bases not matched to a gene: 4. This CDR3 contains 16 residues. The CDR3 DNA reads as TGCGCCAGCAGCCAAGAGACTAGCGGGGGCAGGGATACGCAGTATTTT. As protein: CASSQETSGGRDTQYF.

This chain connects TRBV5-1 to TRBJ2-7; D not certain. The CDR3 has 14 residues. Germline lookup yields CDR1 SGHRS and CDR2 YFSETQ. The germline V and J ends were trimmed by 6 bases and 7 bases, with 20 bases remaining between them. The CDR3 is CASTAGPQYLEQYF. CDR3 coding DNA: TGCGCCAGCACCGCCGGGCCCCAGTATTTGGAGCAGTACTTC.

CDR3 sequence (DNA): TGTGCCAGCAGGGGACTAGCGGGGTCCTACCCAGAGACCCAGTACTTC. It encodes CASRGLAGSYPETQYF. The V call is TRBV2, the J call TRBJ2-5; 13 bases agree with TRBD2. Germline V lookup: CDR1 SNHLY, CDR2 FYNNEI. The ends lost 6 bases at V and 4 bases at J; junction bases unmatched: 8. This CDR3 is built from 16 residues.